This T cell receptor beta chain came from a study of shared clonotypes between healthy human individuals. Background on the study: Two women and a few men aged 18 to 49 served as donors. Study-level points and caveats: Collection of samples was limited to blood; tissue repertoires likely differ. Clonotype sharing across donors was expected to vary with sequencing depth.

CDR1 and CDR2 (germline): MDHEN, SYDVKM. With 7 bases clipped from V and 5 bases from J, the junction kept 11 bases outside the gene matches. This CDR3 contains 14 residues. The donor cohort consisted entirely of Caucasian adults residing in Nashville, Tennessee. As regards this clone: What it binds is unknown.

Repertoires were generated with immunoSEQ multiplex PCR, while TCRdb's copy carries only in-frame clones and drops some. Counted here are fewer than 650,000 clones, approximately 80% occurring once; the ten biggest clones make up 10% to 15%. The receptor was isolated from a middle-aged woman in good health. Some clones in this sample may be carry-over from other donors' samples. Sequenced sample: PBMCs. The chain links TRBV28 to TRBJ2-7; 7 nucleotides match TRBD2. The CDR3 protein is CASTLGGSPHEQYF. The CDR3 DNA reads TGTGCCAGCACCCTGGGGGGGAGCCCCCACGAGCAGTACTTC.